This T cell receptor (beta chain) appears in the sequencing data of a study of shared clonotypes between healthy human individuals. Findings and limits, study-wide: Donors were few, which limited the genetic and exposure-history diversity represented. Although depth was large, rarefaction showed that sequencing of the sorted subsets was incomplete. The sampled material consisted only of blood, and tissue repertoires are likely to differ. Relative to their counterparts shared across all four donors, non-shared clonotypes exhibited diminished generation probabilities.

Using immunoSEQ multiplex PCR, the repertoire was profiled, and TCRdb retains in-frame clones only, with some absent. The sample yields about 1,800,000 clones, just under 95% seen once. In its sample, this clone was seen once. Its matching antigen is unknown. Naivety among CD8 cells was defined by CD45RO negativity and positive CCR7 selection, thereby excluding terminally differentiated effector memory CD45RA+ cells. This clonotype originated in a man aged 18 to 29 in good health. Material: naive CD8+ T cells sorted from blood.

In DNA, the CDR3 is TGTGCCTCCCTCCTCCGGGACAGTAATCAAGATACGCAGTATTTT. It yields the protein CASLLRDSNQDTQYF. The chain recombines TRBV6-1 with TRBJ2-3, with 7 bases that match TRBD1. The V and J ends lost 11 bases and 5 bases, in that order; junction bases with no gene match: 16. The CDR3 consists of 15 residues. CDR1 is MNHNS, CDR2 SASEGT, per germline.